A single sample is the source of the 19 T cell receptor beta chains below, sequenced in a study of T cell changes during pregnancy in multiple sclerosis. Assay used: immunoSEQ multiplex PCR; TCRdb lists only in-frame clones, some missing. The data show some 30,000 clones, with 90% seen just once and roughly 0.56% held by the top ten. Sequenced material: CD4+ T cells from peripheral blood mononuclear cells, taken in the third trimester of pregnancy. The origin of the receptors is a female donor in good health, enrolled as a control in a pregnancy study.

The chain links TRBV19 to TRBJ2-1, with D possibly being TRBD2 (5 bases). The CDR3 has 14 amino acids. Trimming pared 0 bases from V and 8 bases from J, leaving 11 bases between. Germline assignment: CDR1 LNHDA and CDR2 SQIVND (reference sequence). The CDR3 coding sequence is TGTGCCAGTAGTATAGAAAGGGCCGGGGATGAGCAGTTCTTC. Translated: CASSIERAGDEQFF. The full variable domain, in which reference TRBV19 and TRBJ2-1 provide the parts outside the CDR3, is DGGITQSPKYLFRKEGQNVTLSCEQNLNHDAMYWYRQDPGQGLRLIYYSQIVNDFQKGDIAEGYSVSREKKESFPLTVTSAQKNPTAFYLCASSIERAGDEQFFGPGTRLTVL.

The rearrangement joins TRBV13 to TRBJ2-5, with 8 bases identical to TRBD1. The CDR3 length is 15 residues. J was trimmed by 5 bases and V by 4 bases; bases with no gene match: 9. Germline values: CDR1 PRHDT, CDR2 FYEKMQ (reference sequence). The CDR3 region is CASSSRTGTSETQYF. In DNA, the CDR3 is TGTGCCAGCAGCTCCCGGACAGGGACGAGCGAGACCCAGTACTTC.

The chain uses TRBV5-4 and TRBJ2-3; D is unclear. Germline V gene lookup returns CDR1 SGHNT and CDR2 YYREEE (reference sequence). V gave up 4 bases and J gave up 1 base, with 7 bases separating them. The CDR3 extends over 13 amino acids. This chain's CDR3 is CASSLLGTDTQYF. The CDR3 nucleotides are TGTGCCAGCAGCCTACTTGGCACAGATACGCAGTATTTT.

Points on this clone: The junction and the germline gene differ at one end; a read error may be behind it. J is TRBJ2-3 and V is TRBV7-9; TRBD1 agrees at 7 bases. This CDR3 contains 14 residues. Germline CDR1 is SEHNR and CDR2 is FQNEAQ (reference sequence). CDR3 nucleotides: TGTGCCAGCAGTTTAGGGGGCCAGCTCGATACGCAGTATTTT. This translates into CASSLGGQLDTQYF.

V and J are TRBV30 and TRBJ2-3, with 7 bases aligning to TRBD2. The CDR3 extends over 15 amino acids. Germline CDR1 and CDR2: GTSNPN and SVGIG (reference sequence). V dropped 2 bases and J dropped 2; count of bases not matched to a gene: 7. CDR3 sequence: CAWSKGLADTDTQYF. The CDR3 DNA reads TGTGCCTGGAGTAAAGGGCTAGCGGACACAGATACGCAGTATTTT.

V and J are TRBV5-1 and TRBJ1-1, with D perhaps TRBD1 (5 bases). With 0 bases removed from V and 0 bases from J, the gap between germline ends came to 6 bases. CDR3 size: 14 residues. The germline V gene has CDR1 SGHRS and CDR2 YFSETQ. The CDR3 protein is CASSLGQMNTEAFF. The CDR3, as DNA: TGCGCCAGCAGCTTGGGACAGATGAACACTGAAGCTTTCTTT.

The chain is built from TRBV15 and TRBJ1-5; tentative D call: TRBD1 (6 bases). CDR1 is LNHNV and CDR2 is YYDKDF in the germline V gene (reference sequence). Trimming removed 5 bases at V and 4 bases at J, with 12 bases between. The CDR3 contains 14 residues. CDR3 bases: TGTGCCACCAGCCCAGGGGAATTTAATCAGCCCCAGCATTTT. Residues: CATSPGEFNQPQHF. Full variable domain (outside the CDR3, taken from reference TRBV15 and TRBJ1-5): DAMVIQNPRYQVTQFGKPVTLSCSQTLNHNVMYWYQQKSSQAPKLLFHYYDKDFNNEADTPDNFQSRRPNTSFCFLDIRSPGLGDTAMYLCATSPGEFNQPQHFGDGTRLSIL.

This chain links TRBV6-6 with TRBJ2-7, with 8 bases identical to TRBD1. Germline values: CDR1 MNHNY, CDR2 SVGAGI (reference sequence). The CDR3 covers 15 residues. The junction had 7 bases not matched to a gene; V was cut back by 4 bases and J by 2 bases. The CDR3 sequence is CASSSYQQGAYEQYF. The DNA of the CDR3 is TGTGCCAGCAGTTCCTACCAACAGGGGGCCTACGAGCAGTACTTC.

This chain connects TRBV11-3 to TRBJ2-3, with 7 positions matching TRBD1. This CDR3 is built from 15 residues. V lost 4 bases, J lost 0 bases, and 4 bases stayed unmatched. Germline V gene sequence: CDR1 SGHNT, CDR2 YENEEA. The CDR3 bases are TGTGCCAGCAGCTGGGGGACAGCTAGCACAGATACGCAGTATTTT. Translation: CASSWGTASTDTQYF.

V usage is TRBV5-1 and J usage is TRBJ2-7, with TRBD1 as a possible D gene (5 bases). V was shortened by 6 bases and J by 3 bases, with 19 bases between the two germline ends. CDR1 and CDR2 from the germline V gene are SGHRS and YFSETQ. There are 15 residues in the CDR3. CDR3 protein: CASTLSPDTGYEQYF. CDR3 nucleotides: TGCGCCAGCACCCTTTCTCCGGACACGGGCTACGAGCAGTACTTC.

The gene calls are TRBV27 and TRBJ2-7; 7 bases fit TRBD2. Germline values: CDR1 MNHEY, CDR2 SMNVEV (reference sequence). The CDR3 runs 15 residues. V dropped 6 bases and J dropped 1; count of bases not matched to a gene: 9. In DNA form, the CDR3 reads TGTGCCAGCAGGGCTAGCGGAGCCCCTTCCTACGAGCAGTACTTC. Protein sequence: CASRASGAPSYEQYF.

DNA for the CDR3: TGCGCCAGCAGCTTGGATGGGACTCCCGCCTACGAGCAGTACTTC. Translating gives CASSLDGTPAYEQYF. The genes are TRBV5-1 and TRBJ2-7; tentative D call: TRBD2 (6 bases). The CDR3 covers 15 residues. Deletions cut 0 bases from V and 2 bases from J, with 12 bases between. CDR1 SGHRS and CDR2 YFSETQ come from the germline V gene.

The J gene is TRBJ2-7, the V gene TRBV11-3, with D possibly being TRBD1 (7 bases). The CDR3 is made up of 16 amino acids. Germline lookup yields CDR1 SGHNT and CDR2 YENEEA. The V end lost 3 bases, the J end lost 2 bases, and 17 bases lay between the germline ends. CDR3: CASSLNRAGQTYEQYF. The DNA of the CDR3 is TGTGCCAGCAGCTTGAACCGGGCGGGACAGACCTACGAGCAGTACTTC.

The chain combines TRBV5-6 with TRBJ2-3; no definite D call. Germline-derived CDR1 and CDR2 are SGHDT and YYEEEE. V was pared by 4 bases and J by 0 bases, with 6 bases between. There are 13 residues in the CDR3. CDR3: CASSVPSTDTQYF. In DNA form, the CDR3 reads TGTGCCAGCAGCGTTCCGAGCACAGATACGCAGTATTTT.

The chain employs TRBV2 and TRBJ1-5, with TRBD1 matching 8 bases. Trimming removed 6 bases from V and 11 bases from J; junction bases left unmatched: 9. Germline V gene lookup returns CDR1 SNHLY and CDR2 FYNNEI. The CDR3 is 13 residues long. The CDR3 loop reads CASRGQAPLAQHF. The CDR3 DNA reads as TGTGCCAGCAGGGGACAGGCGCCTCTGGCCCAGCATTTT.

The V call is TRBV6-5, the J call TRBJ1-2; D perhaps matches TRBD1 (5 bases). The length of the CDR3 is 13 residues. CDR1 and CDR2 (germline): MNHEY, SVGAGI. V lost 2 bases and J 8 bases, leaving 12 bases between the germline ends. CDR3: CASSYGANGGYTF. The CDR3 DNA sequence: TGTGCCAGCAGTTACGGGGCCAATGGCGGCTACACCTTC.

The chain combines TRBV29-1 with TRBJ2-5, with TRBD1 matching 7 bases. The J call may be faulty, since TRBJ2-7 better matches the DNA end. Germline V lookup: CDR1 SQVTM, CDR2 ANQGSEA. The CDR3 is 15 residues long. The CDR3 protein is CSAKGSGTAIYEQYF. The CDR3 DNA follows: TGCAGCGCAAAGGGGTCCGGGACAGCTATCTACGAGCAGTACTTC.

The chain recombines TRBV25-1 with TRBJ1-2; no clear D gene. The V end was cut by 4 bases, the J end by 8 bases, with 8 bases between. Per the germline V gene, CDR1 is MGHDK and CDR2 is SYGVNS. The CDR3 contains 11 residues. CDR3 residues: CASSVVEGYTF. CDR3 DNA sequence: TGTGCCAGCAGTGTAGTGGAGGGCTACACCTTC.

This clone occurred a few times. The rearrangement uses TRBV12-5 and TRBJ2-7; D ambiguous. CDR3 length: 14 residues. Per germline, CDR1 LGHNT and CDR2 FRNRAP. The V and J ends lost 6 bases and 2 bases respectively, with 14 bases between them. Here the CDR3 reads CASGLSASTYEQYF. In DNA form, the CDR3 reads TGTGCTAGTGGCCTCTCAGCGTCGACCTACGAGCAGTACTTC.